This T cell receptor (beta chain) was captured by sequencing in a study of blood T cell repertoires in COVID-19. Study context: From the United States, Italy and Spain came samples of acute and convalescent COVID-19. Sources were T cells, B-cell-depleted T cells, or PBMCs; the material itself was cDNA or gDNA.

Original methodology: For nucleated cells, counts were estimated from reference gene primer amplification. The repertoire was sequenced with immunoSEQ multiplex PCR; TCRdb's copy has only in-frame clones and lacks some. From that table come the V and J calls and clone size; the DNA was used to work out D and trimming. The data contain 150,000 to 190,000 clones, 75% to 90% of them seen just once; the ten biggest clones take up roughly 0.52%. Germline CDR1 is MNHEY and CDR2 is SVGAGI. CDR3 length: 15 residues. Trimming cost V 2 bases and J 4 bases; bases outside gene matches: 8. The TCR originated in a man in his sixties with acute or convalescent COVID-19. Sequencing was carried out using peripheral blood. This chain joins TRBV6-5 and TRBJ2-7; TRBD1 matches 7 bases. Here the CDR3 reads CASSYKPGQLYEQYF. Written as DNA, the CDR3 is TGTGCCAGCAGTTACAAACCGGGACAGCTATACGAGCAGTACTTC.